The following is a T cell receptor (beta chain) sequence with its context. The length of the CDR3 is 15 residues. The V and J ends lost 5 bases and 5 bases, in that order; junction bases with no gene match: 6. Germline lookup yields CDR1 MRHNA and CDR2 SNTAGT. TCRdb keeps only in-frame clones here, not all; method: immunoSEQ multiplex PCR. In the table there are about 81,000 clones, roughly 86% of which are singletons. The data are from a study of blood T cell repertoires in COVID-19. On the study more broadly: The cDNA or gDNA used as material had been derived from T cells, B-cell-depleted T cells, or PBMCs.

The receptor comes from a man aged 65 to 79 with acute or convalescent COVID-19. Specimen: peripheral blood. The chain employs TRBV6-4 and TRBJ1-4; 9 bases fit TRBD1. This CDR3 reads CASSPTGGANEKLFF. CDR3 bases: TGTGCCAGCAGTCCTACAGGGGGCGCAAATGAAAAACTGTTTTTT.